A single sample is the source of the 10 T cell receptor beta chains below, sequenced in a study of blood T cell repertoires in COVID-19. The data were produced by immunoSEQ multiplex PCR, yet TCRdb's version contains in-frame clones alone and is incomplete. The sample lists 90,000 to 100,000 clones, 81% seen once, with approximately 12% in the top ten. Sequencing was done on a sample of peripheral blood. These TCRs come from an elderly woman with acute or convalescent COVID-19.

This rearrangement joins TRBV19 to TRBJ2-2, with 8 bases identical to TRBD2. The CDR3 has 15 amino acids. After removal of 10 bases from V and 6 bases from J, the junction contained 13 bases not matched to a gene. CDR1 is LNHDA and CDR2 is SQIVND in the germline V gene (reference sequence). The CDR3 spells CATRVVAGSPGELFF. CDR3 DNA: TGTGCCACTAGGGTGGTAGCGGGATCGCCCGGGGAGCTGTTTTTT.

DNA of the CDR3: TGTGCCAGCGCCCGGAGGGTAGTCGGCGGGGAGCTGTTTTTT. Translating it yields CASARRVVGGELFF. The V and J genes are TRBV2 and TRBJ2-2, with D possibly TRBD2 on 6 matching bases. CDR1 is SNHLY and CDR2 is FYNNEI in the germline V gene. The V and J ends lost 8 bases and 7 bases respectively, with 17 bases between them. This CDR3 is built from 14 residues.

The chain has TRBV5-1 and TRBJ1-1, with D perhaps TRBD1 (5 bases). This CDR3 has 15 residues. Germline V CDR1 and CDR2: SGHRS, YFSETQ. Trimming removed 1 base from V and 2 bases from J, with 12 bases in between. Here the CDR3 DNA reads TGCGCCAGCAGCTTGTTTGGGGGGAGAAACACTGAAGCTTTCTTT. Amino acids: CASSLFGGRNTEAFF.

This clone is a singleton in its sample. The chain is built from TRBV6-2 or TRBV6-3 and TRBJ1-2; weak D call: TRBD1 (5 bases). The CDR3 is 16 amino acids. The germline V gene encodes CDR1 MNHEY and CDR2 SVGEGT. Trimming left V 5 bases short and J 4 bases short, with 20 bases between. CDR3: CASSKSGTFPLYGYTF. CDR3 sequence (DNA): TGTGCCAGCAGTAAATCGGGGACTTTCCCCCTCTATGGCTACACCTTC.

The count of this clone is one. The rearrangement links TRBV19 to TRBJ2-5, with TRBD1 matching 10 bases. The V and J ends lost 1 base and 4 bases, in that order; junction bases with no gene match: 0. The CDR3 contains 14 residues. CDR1 is LNHDA and CDR2 is SQIVND in the germline V gene (reference sequence). CDR3 bases: TGTGCCAGTAGTATAGGACAGGGGGCAGAGACCCAGTACTTC. Its translation: CASSIGQGAETQYF.

In DNA form, the CDR3 reads TGTGCCAGCAGTGCTAGCGGGGGGGCCGCTACGCAGTATTTT. It yields the protein CASSASGGAATQYF. This sequence joins TRBV2 and TRBJ2-3; 12 bases are a match to TRBD2. CDR1 is SNHLY and CDR2 is FYNNEI in the germline V gene. V lost 4 bases to trimming and J lost 8 bases; unmatched junction nucleotides: 4. This CDR3 comprises 14 residues.

V is TRBV3-1 (or the pseudogene TRBV3-2) and J is TRBJ1-2, with TRBD1 as a possible D gene (5 bases). The CDR3 extends over 14 amino acids. V was clipped by 3 bases and J by 8 bases, with 16 bases between them. Germline assignment: CDR1 LGHDT and CDR2 YNNKEL (reference sequence). CDR3 amino acids: CASSHSSGTEGYTF. The CDR3 region has the DNA TGTGCCAGCAGCCATTCATCGGGGACTGAAGGCTACACCTTC.

V gene TRBV5-1 combines with J gene TRBJ1-1; TRBD1 matches at 8 bases. This CDR3 comprises 16 residues. Looked up from germline, CDR1 is SGHRS and CDR2 is YFSETQ. The ends lost 0 bases at V and 1 base at J; junction bases unmatched: 5. DNA for the CDR3: TGCGCCAGCAGCTTGGCACAGGGGGAATCGAACACTGAAGCTTTCTTT. As protein: CASSLAQGESNTEAFF.

This chain connects TRBV4-1 to TRBJ1-1; 9 bases fit TRBD1. This CDR3 region has 16 residues. J was trimmed by 5 bases and V by 0 bases; bases with no gene match: 7. CDR1 and CDR2 from the germline V gene are MGHRA and YSYEKL. The CDR3 coding sequence is TGCGCCAGCAGCCAAGATCCAGGACAGGGGAGTACTGAAGCTTTCTTT. This encodes CASSQDPGQGSTEAFF.

This clone was seen only a few times. This chain uses TRBV5-6 with TRBJ1-6; D unclear. The CDR3 has 14 amino acids. Germline V CDR1 and CDR2: SGHDT, YYEEEE. Trimming removed 4 bases from V and 0 bases from J, with 5 bases in between. DNA of the CDR3: TGTGCCAGCAGCCATAGCTCCTATAATTCACCCCTCCACTTT. This encodes CASSHSSYNSPLHF.